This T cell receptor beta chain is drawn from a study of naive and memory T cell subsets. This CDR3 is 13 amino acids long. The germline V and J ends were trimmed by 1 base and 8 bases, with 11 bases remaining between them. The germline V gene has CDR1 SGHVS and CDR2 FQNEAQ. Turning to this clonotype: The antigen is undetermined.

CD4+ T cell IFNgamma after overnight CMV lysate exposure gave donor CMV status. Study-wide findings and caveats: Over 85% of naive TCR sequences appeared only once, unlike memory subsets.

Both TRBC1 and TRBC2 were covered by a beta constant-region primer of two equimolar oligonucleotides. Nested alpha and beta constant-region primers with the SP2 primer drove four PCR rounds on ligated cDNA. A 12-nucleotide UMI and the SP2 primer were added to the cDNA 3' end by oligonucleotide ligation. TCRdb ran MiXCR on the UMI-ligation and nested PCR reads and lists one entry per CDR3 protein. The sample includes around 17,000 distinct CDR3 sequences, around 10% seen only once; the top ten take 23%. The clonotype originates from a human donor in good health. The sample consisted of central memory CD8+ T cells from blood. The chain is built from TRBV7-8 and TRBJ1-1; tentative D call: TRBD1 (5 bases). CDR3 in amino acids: CASSLVQGSEAFF. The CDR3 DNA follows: TGTGCCAGCAGCTTAGTGCAGGGTTCCGAAGCTTTCTTT.